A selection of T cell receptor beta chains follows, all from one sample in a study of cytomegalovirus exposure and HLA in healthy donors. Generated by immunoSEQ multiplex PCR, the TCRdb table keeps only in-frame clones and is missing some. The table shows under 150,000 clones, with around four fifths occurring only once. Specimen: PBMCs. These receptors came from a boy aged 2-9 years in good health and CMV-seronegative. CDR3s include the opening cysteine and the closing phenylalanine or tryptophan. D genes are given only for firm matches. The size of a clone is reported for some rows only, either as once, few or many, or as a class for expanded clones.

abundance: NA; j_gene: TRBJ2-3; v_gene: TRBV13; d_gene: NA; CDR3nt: TGTGCCAGCAGCCCCAGACAGGTTGGGAACACAGATACGCAGTATTTT; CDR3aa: CASSPRQVGNTDTQYF
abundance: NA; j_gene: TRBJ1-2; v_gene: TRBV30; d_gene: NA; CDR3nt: TGTGCCTGGAGTGTACTATCGAATGGCTACACCTTC; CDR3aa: CAWSVLSNGYTF
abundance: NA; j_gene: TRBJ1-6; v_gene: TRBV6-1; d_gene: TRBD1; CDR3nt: TGTGCCAGCAGTGAACTGGGACAGAGAGATTCACCCCTCCACTTT; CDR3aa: CASSELGQRDSPLHF
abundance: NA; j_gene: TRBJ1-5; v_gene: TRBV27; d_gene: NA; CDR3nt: TGTGCCAGCAGTTTACAGGGCCGGCAGCCCCAGCATTTT; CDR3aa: CASSLQGRQPQHF
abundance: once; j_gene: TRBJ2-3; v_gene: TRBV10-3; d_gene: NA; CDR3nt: TGTGCCATCAGTGAGTCAGCGGATACGCAGTATTTT; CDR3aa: CAISESADTQYF
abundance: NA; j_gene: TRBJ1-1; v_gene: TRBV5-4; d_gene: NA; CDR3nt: TGTGCCAGCAGCGCTATTTCCGGGACACTCCTTCCCACAGGTGAAGCTTTCTTT; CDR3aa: CASSAISGTLLPTGEAFF
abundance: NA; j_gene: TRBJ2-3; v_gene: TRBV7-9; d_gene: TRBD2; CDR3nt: TGTGCCAGCAGGGCCGGTCGACTAGCGGGAGTAGGTAGGACAGATACGCAGTATTTT; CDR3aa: CASRAGRLAGVGRTDTQYF
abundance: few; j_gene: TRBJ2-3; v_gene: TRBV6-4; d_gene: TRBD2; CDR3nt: TGTGCCAGCAGTGACTCTGCCCCGGGGGGGGGCACAGATACGCAGTATTTT; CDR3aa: CASSDSAPGGGTDTQYF
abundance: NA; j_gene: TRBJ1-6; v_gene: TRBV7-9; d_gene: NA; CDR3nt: TGTGCCAGCAGCTCGCCGACAGGCTCCTATAATTCACCCCTCCACTTT; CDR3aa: CASSSPTGSYNSPLHF
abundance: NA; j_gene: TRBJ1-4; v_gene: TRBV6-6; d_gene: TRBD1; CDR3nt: TGTGCCAGCAACCCTCACAGGGGGCCTAATGAAAAACTGTTTTTT; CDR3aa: CASNPHRGPNEKLFF
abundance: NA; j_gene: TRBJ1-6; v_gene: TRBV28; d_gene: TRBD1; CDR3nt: TGTGCCAGCAGACCCCCAGGGGGGACGGGGAATTCACCCCTCCACTTT; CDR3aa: CASRPPGGTGNSPLHF
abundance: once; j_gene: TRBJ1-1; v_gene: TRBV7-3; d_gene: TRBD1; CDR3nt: TGTGCCAGCAGCCCGACAGGGCTTAACCCTGAAGCTTTCTTT; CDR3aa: CASSPTGLNPEAFF
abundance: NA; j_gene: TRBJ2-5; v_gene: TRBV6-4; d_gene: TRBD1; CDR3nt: TGTGCCAGCAGTCCCGGGACAGGGGGCGAAGAGACCCAGTACTTC; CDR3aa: CASSPGTGGEETQYF
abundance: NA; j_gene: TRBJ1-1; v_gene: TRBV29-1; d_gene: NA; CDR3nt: TGCAGCGCCGCCAGGGGAATGAACACTGAAGCTTTCTTT; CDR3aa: CSAARGMNTEAFF
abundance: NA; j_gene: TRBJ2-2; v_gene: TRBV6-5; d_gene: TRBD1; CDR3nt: TGTGCCAGCAGTCCCGGGACAGGGGATGCCGGGGAGCTGTTTTTT; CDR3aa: CASSPGTGDAGELFF
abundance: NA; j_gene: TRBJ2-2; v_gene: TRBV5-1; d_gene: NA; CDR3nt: TGCGCCAGCAGCCTACTCCCTCGATCACCGAACACCGGGGAGCTGTTTTTT; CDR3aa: CASSLLPRSPNTGELFF
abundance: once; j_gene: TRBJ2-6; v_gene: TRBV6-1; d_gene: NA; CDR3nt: TGTGCCAGCAGTGAAGCCCCAGGGCTCTCTGGGGCCAACGTCCTGACTTTC; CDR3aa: CASSEAPGLSGANVLTF
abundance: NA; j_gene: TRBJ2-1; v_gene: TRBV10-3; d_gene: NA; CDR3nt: TGTGCCATCAGTGAGTCCAGGAATGAGCAGTTCTTC; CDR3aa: CAISESRNEQFF
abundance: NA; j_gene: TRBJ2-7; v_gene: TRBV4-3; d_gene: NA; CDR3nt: TGCGCCAGCAGCCAAGAAGGCCAGGGGCTCCTCTACGAGCAGTACTTC; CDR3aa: CASSQEGQGLLYEQYF
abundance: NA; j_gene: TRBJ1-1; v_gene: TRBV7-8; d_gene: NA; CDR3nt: TGTGCCAGCAGCTTAGCCCCGAGGACTGAAGCTTTCTTT; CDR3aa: CASSLAPRTEAFF
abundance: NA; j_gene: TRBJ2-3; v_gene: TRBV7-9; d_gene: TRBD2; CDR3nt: TGTGCCAGCAGCCGGCTAGCGGGAGAAACGACAGATACGCAGTATTTT; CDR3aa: CASSRLAGETTDTQYF
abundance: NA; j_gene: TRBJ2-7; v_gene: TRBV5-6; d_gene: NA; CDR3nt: TGTGCCAGCAGGCTTGGGGGGGCCCCCGGCGAGCAGTACTTC; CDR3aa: CASRLGGAPGEQYF
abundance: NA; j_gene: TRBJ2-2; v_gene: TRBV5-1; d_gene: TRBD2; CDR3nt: TGCGCCAGCAGCTTGGCCACTAGCGATATCGGGGAGCTGTTTTTT; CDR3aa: CASSLATSDIGELFF
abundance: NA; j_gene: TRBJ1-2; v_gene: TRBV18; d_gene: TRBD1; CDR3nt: TGTGCCAGCCACGGGGACAGCAATAACTATGGCTACACCTTC; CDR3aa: CASHGDSNNYGYTF
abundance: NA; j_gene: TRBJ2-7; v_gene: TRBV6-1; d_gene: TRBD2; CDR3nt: TGTGCCAGCAGTGAAGAGGAAGCGGGGGGACGGGAGCAGTACTTC; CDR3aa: CASSEEEAGGREQYF
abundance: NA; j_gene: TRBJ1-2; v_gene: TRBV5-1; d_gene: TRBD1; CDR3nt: TGCGCCAGCAGCTCAAAAGATGGGACAGCTAACTATGGCTACACCTTC; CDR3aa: CASSSKDGTANYGYTF
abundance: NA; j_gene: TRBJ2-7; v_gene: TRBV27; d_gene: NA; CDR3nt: TGTGCCAGCAGGCTACAGGGTTACCACGAGCAGTACTTC; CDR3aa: CASRLQGYHEQYF
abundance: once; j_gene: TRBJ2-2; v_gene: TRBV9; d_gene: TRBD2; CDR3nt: TGTGCCAGCAGCGCCCGTGCTAGCGGGAGCGCGTACACCGGGGAGCTGTTTTTT; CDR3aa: CASSARASGSAYTGELFF
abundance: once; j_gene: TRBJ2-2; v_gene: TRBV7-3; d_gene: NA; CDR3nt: TGTGCCAGCAGCTTAACCACAGGTCGCACCGGGGAGCTGTTTTTT; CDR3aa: CASSLTTGRTGELFF
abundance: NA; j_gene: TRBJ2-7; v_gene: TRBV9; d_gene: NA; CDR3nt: TGTGCCAGCAGCTCCGGATCTAGCTCCTACGAGCAGTACTTC; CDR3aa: CASSSGSSSYEQYF
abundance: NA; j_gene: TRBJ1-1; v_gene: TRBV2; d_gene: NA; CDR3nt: TGTGCCAGCAGTGGTAGAGGGGGGGAAGACACTGAAGCTTTCTTT; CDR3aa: CASSGRGGEDTEAFF
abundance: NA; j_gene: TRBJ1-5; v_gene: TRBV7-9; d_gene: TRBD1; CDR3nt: TGTGCCAGCAGCTTATCCACAGGACAGGGGAGGGATCAGCCCCAGCATTTT; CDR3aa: CASSLSTGQGRDQPQHF
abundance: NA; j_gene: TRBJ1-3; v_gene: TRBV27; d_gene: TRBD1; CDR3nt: TGTGCCAGCAGACCCACAGGGGCTGGAAACACCATATATTTT; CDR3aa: CASRPTGAGNTIYF
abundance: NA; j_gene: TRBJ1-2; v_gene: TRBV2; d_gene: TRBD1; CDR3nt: TGTGCCAGCGGTTGGGACAGGCAGGGCAACTATGGCTACACCTTC; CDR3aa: CASGWDRQGNYGYTF
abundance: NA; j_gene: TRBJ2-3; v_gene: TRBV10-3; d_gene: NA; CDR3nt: TGTGCCATCAGCCCCGAGTCCCGGTACTCGGGTACGCAGTATTTT; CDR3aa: CAISPESRYSGTQYF
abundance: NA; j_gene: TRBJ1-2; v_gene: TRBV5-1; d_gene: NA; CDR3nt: TGCGCCAGCAGCTCGATACGGGGTATGCCTTCTTCTGGCTACACCTTC; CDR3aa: CASSSIRGMPSSGYTF
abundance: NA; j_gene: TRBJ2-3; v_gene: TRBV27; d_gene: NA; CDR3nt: TGTGCCAGCAGCCGCCCGGTCGGTTCTAGCACAGATACGCAGTATTTT; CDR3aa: CASSRPVGSSTDTQYF
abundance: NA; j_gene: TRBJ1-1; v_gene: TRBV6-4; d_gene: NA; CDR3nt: TGTGCCAGCAGTGCCGGGTTTAACACTGAAGCTTTCTTT; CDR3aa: CASSAGFNTEAFF
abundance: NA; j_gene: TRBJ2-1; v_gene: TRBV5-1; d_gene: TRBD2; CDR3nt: TGCGCCAGCAGCTCGGGGACTAGCGGAAACAATGAGCAGTTCTTC; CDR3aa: CASSSGTSGNNEQFF
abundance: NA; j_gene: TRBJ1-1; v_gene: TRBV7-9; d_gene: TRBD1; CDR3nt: TGTGCCAGCAGCTTAGTAAAGACAGGGCTTGGCACTGAAGCTTTCTTT; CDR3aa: CASSLVKTGLGTEAFF
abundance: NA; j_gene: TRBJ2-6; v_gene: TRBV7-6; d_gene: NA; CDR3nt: TGTGCCAGCGGGAGGGGGTCTGGGGCCAACGTCCTGACTTTC; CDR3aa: CASGRGSGANVLTF
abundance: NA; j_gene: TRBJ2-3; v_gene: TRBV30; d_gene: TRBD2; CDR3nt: TGTGCCTGGAGTGTAGAGAGCGGGGGGCCGACAGATACGCAGTATTTT; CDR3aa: CAWSVESGGPTDTQYF
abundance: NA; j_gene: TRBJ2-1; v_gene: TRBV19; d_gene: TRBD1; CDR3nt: TGTGCCAGTAGTATCACAGGGGGCTCCTATGAGCAGTTCTTC; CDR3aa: CASSITGGSYEQFF